This is a list of T cell receptor beta chains from one sample in a study of technical replicates of blood from several donors. TCRdb's table, derived via immunoSEQ multiplex PCR, lists solely in-frame clones and lacks some. The sample shows roughly 56,000 clones, over 75% of them seen only once. Sequencing used PBMCs. The receptor set was obtained from a human donor in good health. Some clones in this sample may be carry-over from other donors' samples. Each CDR3 is given with its conserved first and last residue. A D gene is named only where the DNA matches it firmly. Size tells how often a clone was seen (once, few, many) or the class of an expanded clone, and some rows leave it out.

.	TRBV6-5	.	TRBJ2-3	TGTGCCAGCAGTTCCACCTCCGACACAACAACGAGGTATTTT	CASSSTSDTTTRYF
.	TRBV7-9	few	TRBJ2-5	TGTGCCAGCAGCTTAGGCGCGTATTCGGAGACCCAGTACTTC	CASSLGAYSETQYF
.	TRBV30	.	TRBJ1-2	TGTGCCTGGAGTGTACGGGGGGCGTCGAACTATGGCTACACCTTC	CAWSVRGASNYGYTF
TRBD2	TRBV5-1	few	TRBJ2-2	TGCGCCACCAGAGGACTAGCGGGAGCGTCTTCCGGGGAGCTGTTTTTT	CATRGLAGASSGELFF
TRBD1	TRBV9	.	TRBJ1-1	TGTGCCAGCAGCGAGTGGACAGGGACCACTGAAGCTTTCTTT	CASSEWTGTTEAFF
.	TRBV9	.	TRBJ1-5	TGTGCCAGCAGCGCTGGGACTGGGGGAATAAGCAATCAGCCCCAGCATTTT	CASSAGTGGISNQPQHF
.	TRBV5-1	.	TRBJ2-7	TGCGCCAGCAGCTTCGGTACCTCCTACGAGCAGTACTTC	CASSFGTSYEQYF
TRBD1	TRBV7-9	.	TRBJ2-5	TGTGCCAGCGGGCTCGACAGGGGTTCAGGGACCCAGTACTTC	CASGLDRGSGTQYF
TRBD2	TRBV15	.	TRBJ2-7	TGTGCCACCAGCAGAACCCTAGCGGGCGAGCAGTACTTC	CATSRTLAGEQYF
.	TRBV14	.	TRBJ1-6	TGTGCCAGCAGCCAAATGGGCGCTTCACCCCTCCACTTT	CASSQMGASPLHF
.	TRBV19	.	TRBJ1-3	TGTGCCAGTAGTATAACAAGTTTCTCAGGAAACACCATATATTTT	CASSITSFSGNTIYF
TRBD1	TRBV2	.	TRBJ1-3	TGTGCCAGCAGTGTAATCCCGACAGGGCCAAACACCATATATTTT	CASSVIPTGPNTIYF
.	TRBV30	.	TRBJ1-2	TGTGCCTGGAGTCCCGGGGGGACCATCTATGGCTACACCTTC	CAWSPGGTIYGYTF
TRBD1	TRBV6-5	.	TRBJ1-5	TGTGCCAGCAGTTCGGGACAGGGGAGCCAGCCCCAGCATTTT	CASSSGQGSQPQHF
TRBD2	TRBV7-9	.	TRBJ2-1	TGTGCCAGCAGCTTAGCTAGCGGGAGGAGTAATGAGCAGTTCTTC	CASSLASGRSNEQFF
.	TRBV29-1	once	TRBJ2-7	TGCAGCGTTGATGGGGGCCGAGAGCAGTACTTC	CSVDGGREQYF
.	TRBV7-8	once	TRBJ1-2	TGTGCCAGCAGATTGGGGGGGGCAGGGGAGGGGTATGGCTACACCTTC	CASRLGGAGEGYGYTF
.	TRBV4-1	.	TRBJ2-7	TGCGCCAGCAGCCAAGATTCCGGGGGTTTCGTCGAGCAGTACTTC	CASSQDSGGFVEQYF
TRBD2	TRBV25-1	.	TRBJ2-1	TGTGCCAGCAGTGACTTCGGGACTAGCACCTATGAGCAGTTCTTC	CASSDFGTSTYEQFF
TRBD1	TRBV19	.	TRBJ1-1	TGTGCCAGTAGTATAGCCAGGACAGGATTTGGCACTGAAGCTTTCTTT	CASSIARTGFGTEAFF
.	TRBV7-2	.	TRBJ2-7	TGTGCCAGCAGCTTTGGCAATAGGGGAGAGCAGTACTTC	CASSFGNRGEQYF
.	TRBV27	.	TRBJ1-5	TGTGCCAGCAGTTTATTTGGGCAGGGTGGGCAGCCCCAGCATTTT	CASSLFGQGGQPQHF
TRBD2	TRBV2	.	TRBJ2-1	TGTGCCAGCAGTGGAGCGGGGAGCTCCTACAATGAGCAGTTCTTC	CASSGAGSSYNEQFF
.	TRBV7-9	.	TRBJ1-6	TGTGCCAGCACTCCCCCGGGGTCTTTGGATTCACCCCTCCACTTT	CASTPPGSLDSPLHF
.	TRBV4-1	.	TRBJ2-5	TGCGCCAGCAGCACCAGACAGGCACAAGAGACCCAGTACTTC	CASSTRQAQETQYF
.	TRBV4-2	.	TRBJ2-4	TGTGCCAGCAGCCAAGATTGGGGGGGGGCTTCCAAAAACATTCAGTACTTC	CASSQDWGGASKNIQYF
.	TRBV30	.	TRBJ1-1	TGTGCCTGGAGAGATCCGGAGCCTGAAGCTTTCTTT	CAWRDPEPEAFF
.	TRBV4-3	few	TRBJ1-1	TGCGCCAGCAGCCAAGATGCCCCACTGGTTGAGAACACTGAAGCTTTCTTT	CASSQDAPLVENTEAFF
TRBD2	TRBV19	.	TRBJ2-5	TGTGCCAGTAGCAGCGGGGGGGCTGAGACCCAGTACTTC	CASSSGGAETQYF
.	TRBV4-1	.	TRBJ2-1	TGCGCCAGCAGCCATTACGGGGAGCAGTTCTTC	CASSHYGEQFF
TRBD2	TRBV5-6	.	TRBJ2-5	TGTGCCAGCAGCTCGAAGGGGACTAGCGGTCTCCAAGAGACCCAGTACTTC	CASSSKGTSGLQETQYF
.	TRBV7-2	.	TRBJ2-7	TGTGCCAGCAGCTTCCTTTCGGTATCCTACGAGCAGTACTTC	CASSFLSVSYEQYF
TRBD2	TRBV4-3	few	TRBJ2-3	TGCGCCAGCAGCCAAGAGAGGACCCGGGGGGTAGATACGCAGTATTTT	CASSQERTRGVDTQYF
.	TRBV10-3	.	TRBJ2-5	TGTGCCATCAGTGAGTCGCGAGAGACCCAGTACTTC	CAISESRETQYF
TRBD1	TRBV7-2	.	TRBJ2-7	TGTGCCAGCAGCTTAGGGACAGGGACTTACGAGCAGTACTTC	CASSLGTGTYEQYF
TRBD1	TRBV7-3	few	TRBJ1-2	TGTGCCAGCGGCGACAGGGGGACGGGCTACACCTTC	CASGDRGTGYTF
.	TRBV5-1	.	TRBJ1-1	TGCGCCAGCAGCTTTCAGGGCACAAAGGGCACTGAAGCTTTCTTT	CASSFQGTKGTEAFF
.	TRBV18	.	TRBJ2-7	TGTGCCAGCTCACCACGAGGGTTTCCGGGAAGTCCCTACGAGCAGTACTTC	CASSPRGFPGSPYEQYF
.	TRBV5-1	.	TRBJ2-2	TGCGCCAGCGGGGTCCTCCCGGGAACCGGGGAGCTGTTTTTT	CASGVLPGTGELFF
TRBD2	TRBV4-2	once	TRBJ2-7	TGTGCCAGCAGCCAAGATCTCACTAGCGGGAGCTACGAGCAGTACTTC	CASSQDLTSGSYEQYF
.	TRBV6-1	.	TRBJ2-7	TGTGCCATCGAGGACTACGAGCAGTACTTC	CAIEDYEQYF
.	TRBV30	once	TRBJ2-3	TGTGCCTGGAGTAGACAGGTTACTAGCACAGATACGCAGTATTTT	CAWSRQVTSTDTQYF
.	TRBV5-1	.	TRBJ1-6	TGCGCCAGCAGCTTGGGGGGCACTGGGGCTTCACCCCTCCACTTT	CASSLGGTGASPLHF
.	TRBV7-7	.	TRBJ2-1	TGTGCCAGCAGCGCACCCTTTGGGGCAACGTCCTACAATGAGCAGTTCTTC	CASSAPFGATSYNEQFF
TRBD1	TRBV5-1	.	TRBJ2-4	TGCGCCAGCAGCTTTATAAGAGGGGGCCTGGCCAAAAACATTCAGTACTTC	CASSFIRGGLAKNIQYF
.	TRBV19	.	TRBJ1-2	TGTGCCAGTATGGACAGAGGGAACTATGGCTACACCTTC	CASMDRGNYGYTF
.	TRBV6-5	.	TRBJ2-3	TGTGCCAGCAGACCTCCACAGGGAAGGGCAGATACGCAGTATTTT	CASRPPQGRADTQYF
.	TRBV11-1	.	TRBJ2-7	TGTGCCAGCAGCCGGCGTCTGACAGGATCCTACGAGCAGTACTTC	CASSRRLTGSYEQYF
TRBD1	TRBV6-4	.	TRBJ1-1	TGTGCCAGCAGTGCTTCAGGGGGCTCGAACACTGAAGCTTTCTTT	CASSASGGSNTEAFF
TRBD1	TRBV30	.	TRBJ1-2	TGTGCCTGGAGTCTAGGGGGCTTCTATGGCTACACCTTC	CAWSLGGFYGYTF
.	TRBV4-1	.	TRBJ1-3	TGCGCCAGCAGCCAAGCAGGGACACCCTCTGGAAACACCATATATTTT	CASSQAGTPSGNTIYF
.	TRBV2	.	TRBJ1-5	TGTGCCAGCAGTGAATCGGTTCCCGATCAGCCCCAGCATTTT	CASSESVPDQPQHF
.	TRBV7-9	few	TRBJ2-7	TGTGCCAGCAGCTTCCGGACTTCCCCCGAGCAGTACTTC	CASSFRTSPEQYF